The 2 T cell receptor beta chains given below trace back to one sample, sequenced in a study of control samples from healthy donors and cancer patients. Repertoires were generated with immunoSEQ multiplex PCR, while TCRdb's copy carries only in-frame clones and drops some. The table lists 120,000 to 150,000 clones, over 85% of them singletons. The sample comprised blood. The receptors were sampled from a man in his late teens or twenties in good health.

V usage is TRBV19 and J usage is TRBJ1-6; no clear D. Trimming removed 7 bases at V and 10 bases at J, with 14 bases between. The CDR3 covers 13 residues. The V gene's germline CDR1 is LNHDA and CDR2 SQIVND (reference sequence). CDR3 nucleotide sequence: TGTGCCAGTAATTCCGGGGAGGGCTCACCCCTCCACTTT. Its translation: CASNSGEGSPLHF. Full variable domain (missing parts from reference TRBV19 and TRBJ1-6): DGGITQSPKYLFRKEGQNVTLSCEQNLNHDAMYWYRQDPGQGLRLIYYSQIVNDFQKGDIAEGYSVSREKKESFPLTVTSAQKNPTAFYLCASNSGEGSPLHFGNGTRLTVT.

Written as DNA, the CDR3 is TGTGCCAGCAGTGAATTAGGGACTAGAAAAGATACGCAGTATTTT. Amino acid sequence: CASSELGTRKDTQYF. The chain combines TRBV2 with TRBJ2-3; 8 bases align to TRBD2. The germline CDR1 and CDR2 sequences are SNHLY and FYNNEI. V was clipped by 2 bases and J by 5 bases; unmatched bases: 6. The CDR3 runs 15 residues.